These 19 T cell receptor beta chains came from one sample sequenced in a study of cytomegalovirus exposure and HLA in healthy donors. Sequencing was performed with immunoSEQ multiplex PCR; in TCRdb, only in-frame clones are kept and a portion is missing. Of about 64,000 clones in the sample, 90% to 95% were seen once. Sample: PBMCs. Receptors were obtained from a woman aged 18-30 years in good health and CMV-seropositive.

J is TRBJ2-1 and V is TRBV7-3, with a tentative D call TRBD2 (6 bases). The V gene's germline CDR1 is SGHTA and CDR2 FQGTGA. The CDR3 is 14 amino acids. Trimming removed 3 bases at V and 10 bases at J, with 16 bases between. The CDR3 DNA sequence: TGTGCCAGCAGCTTTAGCGGAAGACAATTAGAGCAGTTCTTC. Residues: CASSFSGRQLEQFF. Based on the CDR3 plus reference TRBV7-3 and TRBJ2-1, the full variable domain is GAGVSQTPSNKVTEKGKYVELRCDPISGHTALYWYRQSLGQGPEFLIYFQGTGAADDSGLPNDRFFAVRPEGSVSTLKIQRTERGDSAVYLCASSFSGRQLEQFFGPGTRLTVL.

The CDR3 here is CASSLSVAQETQYF. CDR3 sequence (DNA): TGTGCCAGCAGTTTATCGGTAGCCCAAGAGACCCAGTACTTC. The chain is built from TRBV27 and TRBJ2-5; D is uncertain. Trimming cost V 0 bases and J 1 base, with 6 bases left between them. CDR3 length: 14 amino acids. Germline V lookup: CDR1 MNHEY, CDR2 SMNVEV (reference sequence).

The chain carries TRBV28 and TRBJ2-7; 8 nucleotides agree with TRBD1. Germline trimming cut 6 bases from V and 5 bases from J; bases unmatched to any gene: 0. The CDR3 is made up of 11 amino acids. The germline V gene has CDR1 MDHEN and CDR2 SYDVKM. CDR3 loop: CASRTGDEQYF. The DNA of the CDR3 is TGTGCCAGCAGGACAGGGGACGAGCAGTACTTC.

The genes are TRBV10-2 and TRBJ2-3; TRBD2 agrees at 9 bases. Germline trimming cut 5 bases from V and 6 bases from J; bases unmatched to any gene: 12. This CDR3 region has 16 residues. Germline CDR1 reads WSHSY; CDR2 reads SAAADI. The CDR3 spells CASSNRASGRYDTQYF. The CDR3 DNA sequence: TGCGCCAGCAGTAACAGAGCCAGCGGGAGGTACGATACGCAGTATTTT.

This chain uses TRBV4-3 with TRBJ1-3, with a tentative D call TRBD1 (5 bases). Germline CDR1 is LGHNA and CDR2 is YSLEER. The CDR3 is 18 residues long. With 1 base removed from V and 0 bases from J, the gap between germline ends came to 16 bases. The CDR3 here is CASSQALRRGFSGNTIYF. CDR3 nucleotide sequence: TGCGCCAGCAGCCAAGCTCTCCGAAGGGGATTCTCTGGAAACACCATATATTTT.

The chain carries TRBV28 and TRBJ2-2, with TRBD2 identical over 8 bases. The V segment lost 10 bases and the J segment 5 bases; nucleotides outside the gene matches: 6. The CDR3 runs to 13 residues. Germline CDR1 reads MDHEN; CDR2 reads SYDVKM. The CDR3 region is CAIPSGSTGELFF. The CDR3 DNA is TGTGCCATCCCAAGCGGGAGTACCGGGGAGCTGTTTTTT.

This chain uses TRBV9 with TRBJ1-2, with a possible D match to TRBD1 (6 bases). The germline CDR1 and CDR2 sequences are SGDLS and YYNGEE. V gave up 4 bases and J gave up 7 bases, with 14 bases separating them. The length of the CDR3 is 13 residues. CDR3 loop: CASSPNRAPGYTF. CDR3 coding DNA: TGTGCCAGCAGCCCGAACAGGGCTCCTGGCTACACCTTC.

The V and J genes are TRBV6-6 and TRBJ2-2, with a tentative D call TRBD2 (6 bases). This CDR3 region has 16 residues. The germline gives CDR1 MNHNY, CDR2 SVGAGI (reference sequence). Deletions cut 5 bases from V and 2 bases from J, with 15 bases between. This CDR3 reads CASSNYGGDNTGELFF. CDR3 in DNA: TGTGCCAGCAGTAACTACGGCGGGGACAACACCGGGGAGCTGTTTTTT.

The rearrangement links TRBV7-6 to TRBJ2-7, with TRBD1 identical over 10 bases. The CDR3 spans 13 residues. The V gene's germline CDR1 is SGHVS and CDR2 FNYEAQ. With 5 bases clipped from V and 5 bases from J, the junction kept 3 bases outside the gene matches. CDR3: CASSTDRGNEQYF. The CDR3 DNA is TGTGCCAGCAGCACGGACAGGGGGAACGAGCAGTACTTC.

The chain is built from TRBV4-1 and TRBJ2-1; 11 positions agree with TRBD2. Per germline, CDR1 MGHRA and CDR2 YSYEKL. The V and J ends lost 3 bases and 4 bases, in that order; junction bases with no gene match: 2. The CDR3 extends over 15 amino acids. The CDR3 nucleotides are TGCGCCAGCAGCCAGACTAGCGGGGAGTACAATGAGCAGTTCTTC. It is translated as CASSQTSGEYNEQFF.

The chain has TRBV27 and TRBJ2-1, with 8 bases fitting TRBD1. The length of the CDR3 is 15 residues. Germline V gives CDR1 MNHEY, CDR2 SMNVEV (reference sequence). Trimming removed 6 bases from V and 5 bases from J; junction bases left unmatched: 9. As DNA, the CDR3 is TGTGCCAGCAGAACACCCGGGACAGGTAACAATGAGCAGTTCTTC. Translated: CASRTPGTGNNEQFF.

The genes are TRBV9 and TRBJ2-3, with unresolved D. The CDR3 has 16 amino acids. V shed 0 bases and J shed 1 base, with 12 bases lying between them. Germline CDR1 is SGDLS and CDR2 is YYNGEE. CDR3 DNA: TGTGCCAGCAGCGTAGGGCGTGGGCCCGGCACAGATACGCAGTATTTT. Amino acids: CASSVGRGPGTDTQYF.

The rearrangement uses TRBV5-4 and TRBJ2-1; 8 nucleotides align to TRBD2. Trimming took 4 bases from V and 4 from J; bases not matched to a gene: 4. This CDR3 is built from 14 residues. Per germline, CDR1 SGHNT and CDR2 YYREEE (reference sequence). The CDR3 DNA reads TGTGCCAGCAGCCGCACGGGGGGGTACAATGAGCAGTTCTTC. Protein: CASSRTGGYNEQFF. The whole variable domain, filled in from reference TRBV5-4 and TRBJ2-1, reads ETGVTQSPTHLIKTRGQQVTLRCSSQSGHNTVSWYQQALGQGPQFIFQYYREEENGRGNFPPRFSGLQFPNYSSELNVNALELDDSALYLCASSRTGGYNEQFFGPGTRLTVL.

The chain links TRBV14 to TRBJ2-7; 7 bases are a match to TRBD1. The germline V gene has CDR1 SGHDN and CDR2 FVKESK. This CDR3 comprises 14 residues. V gave up 5 bases and J gave up 9 bases; unmatched junction bases: 13. CDR3 protein: CASSYLPGQRVQYF. The CDR3 coding sequence is TGTGCCAGCAGCTATCTCCCGGGACAGAGAGTGCAGTACTTC.

In regard to this clone: The junction differs from germline at one of its ends, possibly a read error. The chain links TRBV5-1 to TRBJ2-7; 11 bases map to TRBD2. Per the germline V gene, CDR1 is SGHRS and CDR2 is YFSETQ. The CDR3 spans 17 residues. The CDR3 DNA reads as TGCGCCAGCAGCCCCGGGACTAGCGGTTACACGGCCTACAAGCAGTACTTC. This codes for CASSPGTSGYTAYKQYF.

This clone was counted once. This chain uses TRBV30 with TRBJ2-7, with a weak D call TRBD1 (5 bases). The ends were cut back, 0 bases at V and 2 bases at J, with 8 bases in the middle. The germline V gene encodes CDR1 GTSNPN and CDR2 SVGIG (reference sequence). The CDR3 totals 13 residues. CDR3 in amino acids: CAWSVGAAYEQYF. CDR3 bases: TGTGCCTGGAGTGTAGGGGCCGCCTACGAGCAGTACTTC.

The chain employs TRBV15 and TRBJ2-5; 7 nucleotides agree with TRBD2. This CDR3 is 16 amino acids long. V shed 3 bases and J 5 bases; nucleotides not matched to a gene: 12. CDR1 is LNHNV and CDR2 is YYDKDF in the germline V gene (reference sequence). The CDR3 DNA reads TGTGCCACCAGCAGGGGCCCGGCGGGAGAAACGGAGACCCAGTACTTC. Its translation: CATSRGPAGETETQYF. Combining the CDR3 with reference TRBV15 and TRBJ2-5 gives the whole variable domain DAMVIQNPRYQVTQFGKPVTLSCSQTLNHNVMYWYQQKSSQAPKLLFHYYDKDFNNEADTPDNFQSRRPNTSFCFLDIRSPGLGDTAMYLCATSRGPAGETETQYFGPGTRLLVL.

The chain carries TRBV7-2 and TRBJ1-4; 7 bases map to TRBD1. This CDR3 region has 17 residues. With V trimmed by 5 bases and J by 0 bases, 9 bases remained unmatched. CDR1 SGHTA and CDR2 FQGNSA come from the germline V gene. The CDR3: CASSPGQRTTTNEKLFF. CDR3 nucleotide sequence: TGTGCCAGCAGCCCGGGACAGAGGACTACAACTAATGAAAAACTGTTTTTT.

The V gene is TRBV6-5, the J gene TRBJ1-5, with D possibly being TRBD1 (5 bases). The germline V and J ends were trimmed by 8 bases and 1 base, with 15 bases remaining between them. Germline CDR1 reads MNHEY; CDR2 reads SVGAGI. This CDR3 contains 15 residues. The CDR3 reads CASGGVGLSNQPQHF. The DNA for the CDR3 is TGTGCCAGCGGCGGGGTGGGGCTAAGCAATCAGCCCCAGCATTTT.